This is a list of T cell receptor beta chains from one sample in a study of shared clonotypes between healthy human individuals. TCRdb's copy holds only in-frame clones and misses some; the assay was immunoSEQ multiplex PCR. The table has some 1.4 million clones, around 97% seen once. The source material was naive CD4+ T cells sorted from blood. These receptors all stem from a man younger than 40 in good health. Each CDR3 is given with its conserved first and last residue. A D gene is named only where the DNA matches it firmly. Clone sizes are given selectively: once, few, many, or a class where the clone is expanded.

TRBV7-8	15	-	-	TRBJ2-7	TGTGCCAGCAGTCCGGCGGCAGGGGTGTTCTACGAGCAGTACTTC	CASSPAAGVFYEQYF
TRBV28	14	-	-	TRBJ2-7	TGTGCCAGCAGGTCCCCCAAGCGGACCTACGAGCAGTACTTC	CASRSPKRTYEQYF
TRBV15	17	-	-	TRBJ1-1	TGTGCCACCAGCAGAGCAGGCGGGGGCACATTGAACACTGAAGCTTTCTTT	CATSRAGGGTLNTEAFF
TRBV9	15	-	TRBD2	TRBJ2-3	TGTGCCAGCAGCGTACGGGGGACTAGCGGAGATACGCAGTATTTT	CASSVRGTSGDTQYF
TRBV10-3	14	-	-	TRBJ2-7	TGTGCCATCAGTTCCCTAGCCGCAAACTACGAGCAGTACTTC	CAISSLAANYEQYF
TRBV27	14	once	-	TRBJ2-7	TGTGCCAGCAGTCGATCAGACGGTTCCTACGAGCAGTACTTC	CASSRSDGSYEQYF
TRBV10-3	14	-	TRBD1	TRBJ1-3	TGTGCCAGCATAGACAGGGACTCTGGAAACACCATATATTTT	CASIDRDSGNTIYF
TRBV9	14	-	TRBD2	TRBJ2-3	TGTGCCAGCAGCGTATTAGCGGGAGGAGATACGCAGTATTTT	CASSVLAGGDTQYF
TRBV5-4	14	-	-	TRBJ2-3	TGTGCCAGCACCCCAGAAGCGAGCACAGATACGCAGTATTTT	CASTPEASTDTQYF
TRBV2	15	-	-	TRBJ1-4	TGTGCCAGCAGTGAAGCATGGGTGGCAGGTGAAAAACTGTTTTTT	CASSEAWVAGEKLFF
TRBV4-2	16	-	-	TRBJ1-4	TGTGCCAGCAGCCCGGAGGCAGGTCTCGGGGATGAAAAACTGTTTTTT	CASSPEAGLGDEKLFF
TRBV7-2	11	once	-	TRBJ2-7	TGTGCCAGCAGCTTAGCTACCGAGCAGTACTTC	CASSLATEQYF
TRBV6-6	15	-	TRBD1	TRBJ1-2	TGTGCCAGCAGACAACCGGGACAGAGTAACTATGGCTACACCTTC	CASRQPGQSNYGYTF
TRBV11-2	15	-	-	TRBJ1-1	TGTGCCAGCAGCTTAGACCCGACGGGATGGGCTGAAGCTTTCTTT	CASSLDPTGWAEAFF
TRBV27	17	-	TRBD1	TRBJ1-2	TGTGCCAGCAGTTTATCGAGGACAGGGGGCGTTAGCTATGGCTACACCTTC	CASSLSRTGGVSYGYTF
TRBV9	17	-	-	TRBJ2-6	TGTGCCAGCAGCGTCCAGGGAACCGGCGCTGGGGCCAACGTCCTGACTTTC	CASSVQGTGAGANVLTF
TRBV30	11	-	-	TRBJ2-7	TGTGCCTGGCGGGTAGGACACGAGCAGTACTTC	CAWRVGHEQYF
TRBV29-1	11	-	-	TRBJ1-2	TGCAGCGTTGGGGAGGGGGATGGCTACACCTTC	CSVGEGDGYTF
TRBV2	13	once	TRBD2	TRBJ2-4	TGTGCCAGCAGCCGGGGGGTCCTCTCGGGTGGGTACTTC	CASSRGVLSGGYF
TRBV5-1	13	-	TRBD2	TRBJ2-7	TGCGCCAGCCTAGCGGGAGCGGCCTACGAGCAGTACTTC	CASLAGAAYEQYF
TRBV29-1	16	-	TRBD2	TRBJ2-2	TGCAGCGTCCCGGGACTAGCGGGGTCGAACACCGGGGAGCTGTTTTTT	CSVPGLAGSNTGELFF
TRBV5-1	12	-	-	TRBJ2-5	TGCGCCAGCAGTCAGGGCAGGGAGACCCAGTACTTC	CASSQGRETQYF
TRBV7-9	16	-	-	TRBJ1-3	TGTGCCAGCAGCCTCAGGAGGACAGACTCTGGAAACACCATATATTTT	CASSLRRTDSGNTIYF
TRBV11-2	16	-	-	TRBJ1-2	TGTGCCAGCAGCTCGATACGACAGAGTTCTAACTATGGCTACACCTTC	CASSSIRQSSNYGYTF
TRBV28	13	-	-	TRBJ2-5	TGTGCCAGCAGTTTATCGGGGCTGGAGACCCAGTACTTC	CASSLSGLETQYF
TRBV18	14	-	-	TRBJ2-7	TGTGCCAGCTCACCAGACGACCGAGACTACGAGCAGTACTTC	CASSPDDRDYEQYF
TRBV19	16	-	-	TRBJ2-5	TGTGCCAGTAGTATTAGAGCCAGGGCCATCCAAGAGACCCAGTACTTC	CASSIRARAIQETQYF
TRBV2	14	-	-	TRBJ1-4	TGTGCCAGCAGTGTCGAGGGACCAAATGAAAAACTGTTTTTT	CASSVEGPNEKLFF
TRBV25-1	14	-	-	TRBJ1-1	TGTGCCAGCAGCATACAGGGTAGGAGCACTGAAGCTTTCTTT	CASSIQGRSTEAFF
TRBV6-4	15	-	-	TRBJ2-7	TGTGCCAGCAGTGAGGTCCCCGGGGCCTTCTACGAGCAGTACTTC	CASSEVPGAFYEQYF
TRBV5-1	20	-	TRBD2	TRBJ2-2	TGCGCCAGCAGCCACGGAATCCTTGGGACTAAGCGGAATTCGGTAGGGGAGCTGTTTTTT	CASSHGILGTKRNSVGELFF
TRBV28	12	-	-	TRBJ1-2	TGTGCCAGCATAACAGGGTCCTATGGCTACACCTTC	CASITGSYGYTF
TRBV28	17	-	TRBD2	TRBJ2-1	TGTGCCAGCAGTCCCGTCCTTGGGCTAGCGGGAGTCAATGAGCAGTTCTTC	CASSPVLGLAGVNEQFF
TRBV28	13	-	-	TRBJ1-2	TGTGCCAGCAGTTTTCGGAAAAGCTATGGCTACACCTTC	CASSFRKSYGYTF
TRBV7-8	14	-	-	TRBJ2-7	TGTGCCAGCAGGTACGCGGGGGCTGGCTACGAGCAGTACTTC	CASRYAGAGYEQYF
TRBV6-4	16	once	TRBD2	TRBJ2-2	TGTGCCAGCAGTGAACTAGCGGGAGGATCCACCGGGGAGCTGTTTTTT	CASSELAGGSTGELFF
TRBV2	14	-	-	TRBJ1-5	TGTGCCAGCAGCAGCCCAGGGGTTTTAGGGCCCCAGCATTTT	CASSSPGVLGPQHF
TRBV5-1	13	-	-	TRBJ2-3	TGCGCCAGCAGCTCCCTTCCGGCAGATACGCAGTATTTT	CASSSLPADTQYF
TRBV6-4	17	-	TRBD1	TRBJ2-6	TGTGCCAGCATTCCGGGACAGGACTTCTCTGGGGCCAACGTCCTGACTTTC	CASIPGQDFSGANVLTF
TRBV7-8	16	-	TRBD1	TRBJ1-1	TGTGCCAGCAGCTTCCCCCGGGACAGCCTGAACACTGAAGCTTTCTTT	CASSFPRDSLNTEAFF
TRBV5-4	13	once	-	TRBJ2-5	TGTGCCAGCAGCTTGGACACCCAAGAGACCCAGTACTTC	CASSLDTQETQYF
TRBV7-3	15	-	-	TRBJ2-1	TGTGCCAGCAGCTTAGCGGTCAGCTCCTACAATGAGCAGTTCTTC	CASSLAVSSYNEQFF
TRBV27	14	-	TRBD1	TRBJ2-7	TGTGCCAGCACAAAGGGACAGTCCTCCTACGAGCAGTACTTC	CASTKGQSSYEQYF
TRBV30	17	-	TRBD2	TRBJ2-7	TGTGCCTGGAGTGACTCAGCTCTACTAGCGGGAGTCCACGAGCAGTACTTC	CAWSDSALLAGVHEQYF
TRBV10-3	13	-	TRBD1	TRBJ1-1	TGTGCCATCAGGGACAGGGAAGACACTGAAGCTTTCTTT	CAIRDREDTEAFF
TRBV7-8	17	-	-	TRBJ1-5	TGTGCCAGCAGCCTCGGTTCAGGGTCGCTTCGGGCTCAGCCCCAGCATTTT	CASSLGSGSLRAQPQHF